This is a list of T cell receptor beta chains from one sample in a study of blood T cell repertoires in COVID-19. Sequencing was performed with immunoSEQ multiplex PCR; in TCRdb, only in-frame clones are kept and a portion is missing. This sample has 85,000 to 100,000 clones, with around 80% found just once. The source material was peripheral blood. The receptor set was obtained from a man aged 45-65 years who had recovered from COVID-19. Each CDR3 is given with its conserved first and last residue. The D gene is left open where the match is weak. Not every row has a clone size; where given, it reads once, few, many or a size class.

v_call	d_call	cdr3_length	j_call	clone_size	cdr3_nt	cdr3_aa
TRBV6-2/TRBV6-3	TRBD2	16	TRBJ2-3	-	TGTGCCAGCAGTTACACGGTAGAAGCGGGAGTCGCTACGCAGTATTTT	CASSYTVEAGVATQYF
TRBV3-1/TRBV3-2	TRBD2	15	TRBJ2-2	-	TGTGCCAGCAGCCCCTTGGGGGGGGGTACCGGGGAGCTGTTTTTT	CASSPLGGGTGELFF
TRBV12-3/TRBV12-4	TRBD1	13	TRBJ2-7	-	TGTGCCAGCAGCTCCGGGACAGTCTACGAGCAGTACTTC	CASSSGTVYEQYF
TRBV2	-	14	TRBJ1-2	-	TGTGCCAGCAGTGCGGACATTTCTAACTATGGCTACACCTTC	CASSADISNYGYTF
TRBV5-4	TRBD1	18	TRBJ2-6	-	TGTGCCAGCAGCGCATTGACAGGGGTCCGCTCTGGGGCCAACGTCCTGACTTTC	CASSALTGVRSGANVLTF
TRBV30	TRBD1	14	TRBJ2-2	-	TGTGCCTGGAGGCGGACAGGGGGTACCGGGGAGCTGTTTTTT	CAWRRTGGTGELFF
TRBV19	-	15	TRBJ2-5	few	TGTGCCAGTAGTCCCTCCCGGCGGCCCCAAGAGACCCAGTACTTC	CASSPSRRPQETQYF
TRBV9	TRBD1	15	TRBJ2-7	-	TGTGCCAGCAGCCCCAGACCAGGGACAGTCTACGAGCAGTACTTC	CASSPRPGTVYEQYF
TRBV3-1/TRBV3-2	TRBD2	15	TRBJ2-7	-	TGTGCCAGCAGCAACTACGGGGAGGGTCAGCTCGAGCAGTACTTC	CASSNYGEGQLEQYF
TRBV25-1	-	14	TRBJ1-1	once	TGTGCCAGCAGACACTATTCAGAGAACACTGAAGCTTTCTTT	CASRHYSENTEAFF
TRBV7-2	-	13	TRBJ2-5	-	TGTGCCAGCAGCTTAGAAAGGGGGGAGACCCAGTACTTC	CASSLERGETQYF
TRBV6-5	TRBD1	14	TRBJ2-7	-	TGTGCCAGCAGTACCGGGACAGCCTCCTACGAGCAGTACTTC	CASSTGTASYEQYF
TRBV6-6	TRBD1	14	TRBJ2-7	-	TGTGCCAGCAGTTATGGACAGGGCGCCTACGAGCAGTACTTC	CASSYGQGAYEQYF
TRBV7-9	-	17	TRBJ2-1	once	TGTGCCAGCAGCTTAGAAGACAGGCTAAGCTCCTACAATGAGCAGTTCTTC	CASSLEDRLSSYNEQFF
TRBV10-3	-	13	TRBJ1-2	-	TGTGCCACCGGGAGGACCCCCAACTATGGCTACACCTTC	CATGRTPNYGYTF
TRBV2	-	11	TRBJ1-1	-	TGTGCCAGCGCGGAGAACACTGAAGCTTTCTTT	CASAENTEAFF
TRBV19	-	16	TRBJ2-2	-	TGTGCCAGTAGTCCGACTAACCTGCTGGGCACCGGGGAGCTGTTTTTT	CASSPTNLLGTGELFF
TRBV6-1	TRBD2	15	TRBJ2-2	-	TGTGCCAGCAGTGAATTACGGGGGGGCACCGGGGAGCTGTTTTTT	CASSELRGGTGELFF
TRBV6-5	-	11	TRBJ2-1	-	TGTGCCAGCAATCTACACAATGAGCAGTTCTTC	CASNLHNEQFF
TRBV15	-	17	TRBJ2-3	-	TGTGCCACCAGCACCGTCGGAGGTCGGGTTTCCACAGATACGCAGTATTTT	CATSTVGGRVSTDTQYF
TRBV10-3	TRBD1	15	TRBJ2-5	-	TGTGCCATCAGTGAGCTGGGACAGGGTCAAGAGACCCAGTACTTC	CAISELGQGQETQYF
TRBV2	-	15	TRBJ2-7	-	TGTGCCAGCAGTGTCTTGCATCGACAAGGCGCCGAGCAGTACTTC	CASSVLHRQGAEQYF
TRBV27	-	14	TRBJ2-7	-	TGTGCCATCCGGGGGACAGCGGCCTCCTACGAGCAGTACTTC	CAIRGTAASYEQYF
TRBV9	-	16	TRBJ2-1	few	TGTGCCAGCAGCGCCTCGTCCGGGACACCTTACAATGAGCAGTTCTTC	CASSASSGTPYNEQFF
TRBV5-1	TRBD1	15	TRBJ2-7	-	TGCGCCAGCAGCGAGCCGGACAGGCCGCAGCACGAGCAGTACTTC	CASSEPDRPQHEQYF
TRBV6-5	-	14	TRBJ2-7	-	TGTGCCAGCAGTTACCTACACGGGAATTACGAGCAGTACTTC	CASSYLHGNYEQYF
TRBV4-3	TRBD2	16	TRBJ2-2	-	TGCGCCAGCAGCCACCTCCTAGCGGGAGGACCCGGGGAGCTGTTTTTT	CASSHLLAGGPGELFF
TRBV5-4	-	16	TRBJ1-6	-	TGTGCCAGCAGCCACGGGGGGCTATATCGGAATTCACCCCTCCACTTT	CASSHGGLYRNSPLHF
TRBV4-2	-	18	TRBJ2-4	-	TGTGCCAGCAGCCAAGATGCATTTGGCGGGGCTGCCAAAAACATTCAGTACTTC	CASSQDAFGGAAKNIQYF
TRBV27	TRBD1	14	TRBJ2-7	once	TGTGCCAGCAGTCGGGACAGGTCTGCATACGAGCAGTACTTC	CASSRDRSAYEQYF
TRBV7-2	TRBD1	13	TRBJ1-2	-	TGTGCCAGCAGCCCAGGACAGGTCTGGGGCTACACCTTC	CASSPGQVWGYTF
TRBV6-2/TRBV6-3	TRBD1	14	TRBJ2-7	-	TGTGCCAGCAGTCCCCGAGGGGGCGAGTCGGAGCAGTACTTC	CASSPRGGESEQYF
TRBV5-1	TRBD1	16	TRBJ1-2	few	TGCGCCAGCAGCTTGGCCGGGACAGCTTGGGACTATGGCTACACCTTC	CASSLAGTAWDYGYTF
TRBV5-1	-	16	TRBJ2-3	-	TGCGCCAGCAGCTTGGTAGCAGCAACTAGCACAGATACGCAGTATTTT	CASSLVAATSTDTQYF
TRBV3-1/TRBV3-2	TRBD2	15	TRBJ2-2	-	TGTGCCAGCAGCCATGCGCGGGGAGGGACCGGGGAGCTGTTTTTT	CASSHARGGTGELFF
TRBV20-1	-	14	TRBJ2-7	-	TGCAGTGCTAGTCAGTTGGGCCTCGACTACGAGCAGTACTTC	CSASQLGLDYEQYF
TRBV9	TRBD2	19	TRBJ2-1	few	TGTGCCAGCAGCGTGTCCGGGACTAGCGGGAGGAGCTCCTACAATGAGCAGTTCTTC	CASSVSGTSGRSSYNEQFF
TRBV7-2	-	14	TRBJ2-1	-	TGTGCCAGCAGCTTCGGCAGGGTGAGTAATGAGCAGTTCTTC	CASSFGRVSNEQFF
TRBV5-1	-	13	TRBJ1-2	-	TGCGCCAGCAGCCCAGGCCTTAACTATGGCTACACCTTC	CASSPGLNYGYTF
TRBV18	-	13	TRBJ2-4	medium-sized	TGTGCCAGCTCACCATTGGCAGGGAACATTCAGTACTTC	CASSPLAGNIQYF
TRBV5-1	-	20	TRBJ2-6	-	TGCGCCAGCAGCGGCCTCCCAGGGGTTGCCCTCTCTTCTGGGGCCAACGTCCTGACTTTC	CASSGLPGVALSSGANVLTF
TRBV5-1	TRBD1	14	TRBJ1-2	-	TGCGCCAGCAGCTTGGGGGACAGGTACTATGGCTACACCTTC	CASSLGDRYYGYTF
TRBV5-6	TRBD2	16	TRBJ2-1	-	TGTGCCAGCAGCGGACTTCTAGCGGGAACCTACAATGAGCAGTTCTTC	CASSGLLAGTYNEQFF
TRBV12-3/TRBV12-4	-	11	TRBJ1-2	-	TGTGCCAGCAGTTTCAAAGAGGGCTACACCTTC	CASSFKEGYTF
TRBV6-6	TRBD1	15	TRBJ2-1	-	TGTGCCAGCAGTGACCGGGACAGGGGCTGGAATGAGCAGTTCTTC	CASSDRDRGWNEQFF
TRBV18	TRBD1	18	TRBJ1-5	once	TGTGCCAGCTCACCACAAGGGACAGCCCTTTATAGCAATCAGCCCCAGCATTTT	CASSPQGTALYSNQPQHF
TRBV2	-	14	TRBJ1-5	-	TGTGCCAGCAGTGAATCTGGGAGAAATCAGCCCCAGCATTTT	CASSESGRNQPQHF
TRBV28	-	11	TRBJ2-1	-	TGTGCCAGCAGGACTTACAATGAGCAGTTCTTC	CASRTYNEQFF
TRBV19	-	17	TRBJ1-4	-	TGTGCCAGTAGTATAGATCGAACGGGGGCAACTAATGAAAAACTGTTTTTT	CASSIDRTGATNEKLFF
TRBV5-1	-	14	TRBJ2-5	few	TGCGCCAGCAGCTGGGGGGGCGTTTCAGAGACCCAGTACTTC	CASSWGGVSETQYF
TRBV18	TRBD1	15	TRBJ2-2	-	TGTGCCAGCTCACCACCGGGACAGCCCACCGGGGAGCTGTTTTTT	CASSPPGQPTGELFF
TRBV5-8	-	14	TRBJ1-1	-	TGTGCCAGCAGCTTCAGGGTCTTGAACACTGAAGCTTTCTTT	CASSFRVLNTEAFF
TRBV2	TRBD1	12	TRBJ1-2	-	TGTGCCAGCAGTGAGGACAGGACTGGCTACACCTTC	CASSEDRTGYTF
TRBV21-1	-	13	TRBJ2-7	-	TGTGCCAGCAGCAAACCGGGGACTGCGGAGCAGTACTTC	CASSKPGTAEQYF
TRBV2	-	13	TRBJ1-3	-	TGTGCCAGCAGTGAGGACTCCTCAAACACCATATATTTT	CASSEDSSNTIYF
TRBV7-9	-	14	TRBJ1-3	-	TGTGCCAGCGGGGGGACTGAGGCTGGAAACACCATATATTTT	CASGGTEAGNTIYF
TRBV12-5	TRBD1	16	TRBJ1-1	once	TGTGCTAGTGGTTTGTCACGGGGACAGGGTAGCACTGAAGCTTTCTTT	CASGLSRGQGSTEAFF
TRBV6-5	-	13	TRBJ1-1	-	TGTGCCAGCACCGACAGAGCCGGGTTGGAAGCTTTCTTT	CASTDRAGLEAFF
TRBV5-4	-	17	TRBJ2-4	once	TGTGCCAGCAGCTCAAAGCAGGGGGAGGAGGCCAAAAACATTCAGTACTTC	CASSSKQGEEAKNIQYF
TRBV5-1	TRBD2	14	TRBJ2-3	-	TGCGCCAGCAGCTCGGGGGGACCCACAGATACGCAGTATTTT	CASSSGGPTDTQYF